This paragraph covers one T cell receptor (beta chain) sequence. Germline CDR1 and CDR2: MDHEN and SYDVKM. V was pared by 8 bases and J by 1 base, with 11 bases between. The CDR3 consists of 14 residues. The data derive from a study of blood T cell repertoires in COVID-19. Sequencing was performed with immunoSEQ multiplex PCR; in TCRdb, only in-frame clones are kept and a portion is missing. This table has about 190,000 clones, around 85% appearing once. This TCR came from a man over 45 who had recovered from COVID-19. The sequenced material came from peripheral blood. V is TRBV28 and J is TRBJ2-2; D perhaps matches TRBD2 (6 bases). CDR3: CASLGGENTGELFF. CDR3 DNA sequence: TGTGCCAGCCTCGGGGGTGAGAACACCGGGGAGCTGTTTTTT.